A single sample gave rise to the 14 T cell receptor beta chains below, sequenced in a study of T-cell reconstitution after alpha-beta-depleted transplantation in children. Construction of the TCRbeta library involved unique molecular identifiers. Each CDR3 protein is one row after TCRdb ran MiXCR on the PCR reads. Of around 500,000 distinct CDR3 sequences in the sample, around 13% are singletons; the top ten hold more than 5.5%. Sequences were derived from PBMCs from the stem cell graft donor, sampled from the stem cell graft. Every receptor here comes from a human donor who donated a stem cell graft to a child with combined immunodeficiency.

This chain uses TRBV7-3 with TRBJ2-2, with 8 bases that match TRBD2. Germline CDR1 reads SGHTA; CDR2 reads FQGTGA. The CDR3 totals 16 residues. Trimming took 3 bases from V and 6 from J; bases not matched to a gene: 9. The CDR3 reads CASSFQAGGGAGELFF. The CDR3 nucleotides are TGTGCCAGCAGCTTCCAGGCGGGAGGAGGAGCCGGGGAGCTGTTTTTT.

This clonotype occurred many times. The chain uses TRBV2 and TRBJ2-7; 11 positions match TRBD2. The CDR3 is 14 amino acids. Germline V gives CDR1 SNHLY, CDR2 FYNNEI. Germline trimming cut 8 bases from V and 5 bases from J; bases unmatched to any gene: 8. The DNA for the CDR3 is TGTGCCAGCGGTATAGCGGGAGGGCTAAACGAGCAGTACTTC. Its translation: CASGIAGGLNEQYF. Full variable domain (rest looked up from reference TRBV2 and TRBJ2-7): EPEVTQTPSHQVTQMGQEVILRCVPISNHLYFYWYRQILGQKVEFLVSFYNNEISEKSEIFDDQFSVERPDGSNFTLKIRSTKLEDSAMYFCASGIAGGLNEQYFGPGTRLTVT.

At least ten counts were recorded for this clonotype. This chain joins TRBV5-1 and TRBJ1-1; D gene unclear. The CDR3 spans 14 residues. CDR1 is SGHRS and CDR2 is YFSETQ in the germline V gene. Trimming took off 1 base at V and 2 bases at J, with 9 bases between the two ends. The CDR3 loop is CASSLTVTNTEAFF. CDR3 coding DNA: TGCGCCAGCAGCTTGACGGTAACTAACACTGAAGCTTTCTTT. Filled out from reference TRBV5-1 and TRBJ1-1, the complete variable domain reads KAGVTQTPRYLIKTRGQQVTLSCSPISGHRSVSWYQQTPGQGLQFLFEYFSETQRNKGNFPGRFSGRQFSNSRSEMNVSTLELGDSALYLCASSLTVTNTEAFFGQGTRLTVV.

The rearrangement joins TRBV5-1 to TRBJ2-3; 9 positions match TRBD2. CDR1 and CDR2 from the germline V gene are SGHRS and YFSETQ. After removal of 4 bases from V and 2 bases from J, the junction contained 8 bases not matched to a gene. This CDR3 has 16 residues. The CDR3 here is CASSRNQRGATDTQYF. The CDR3 nucleotides read TGCGCCAGCAGCAGGAATCAGCGGGGGGCCACAGATACGCAGTATTTT.

In its sample, this clonotype was seen a few times. CDR3 sequence: CASSFVPYEQYF. The CDR3 coding sequence is TGTGCCAGCAGCTTTGTCCCCTACGAGCAGTACTTC. The rearrangement uses TRBV7-9 and TRBJ2-7; D gene unclear. The V end was cut by 3 bases, the J end by 2 bases, with 5 bases between. Germline loops: CDR1 SEHNR, CDR2 FQNEAQ (reference sequence). The CDR3 length is 12 residues.

This clonotype was seen many times. The chain recombines TRBV7-3 with TRBJ2-3, with unresolved D. Germline CDR1 and CDR2: SGHTA and FQGTGA. The germline V and J ends were trimmed by 1 base and 7 bases, with 12 bases remaining between them. The CDR3 is 14 amino acids. CDR3 bases: TGTGCCAGCAGCTTAATAGGCGGTCAGAATACGCAGTATTTT. Translation: CASSLIGGQNTQYF.

At least ten counts were recorded for this clonotype. This sequence joins TRBV20-1 and TRBJ2-7; D is tentatively TRBD1 or TRBD2 (6 bases each). Per germline, CDR1 DFQATT and CDR2 SNEGSKA (reference sequence). V lost 6 bases and J lost 6, with 15 bases in between. The CDR3 totals 12 residues. The CDR3 spells CSATRGLGEQYF. DNA of the CDR3: TGCAGTGCCACCCGGGGGCTGGGCGAGCAGTACTTC.

This clonotype is a singleton in its sample. The V and J genes are TRBV2 and TRBJ2-1, with 8 nucleotides matching TRBD1. The length of the CDR3 is 16 residues. Trimming cost V 8 bases and J 3 bases; bases outside gene matches: 12. Looked up from germline, CDR1 is SNHLY and CDR2 is FYNNEI. CDR3 nucleotide sequence: TGTGCCAGCCCCCTTCGGCCGGACAGGGTCTACAATGAGCAGTTCTTC. Translation gives CASPLRPDRVYNEQFF.

Ten or more counts support this clonotype. V and J are TRBV24-1 and TRBJ2-1; D is uncertain. CDR1 is KGHDR and CDR2 is SFDVKD in the germline V gene. V lost 0 bases to trimming and J lost 7 bases, with 6 bases between them. The CDR3 runs 13 residues. DNA of the CDR3: TGTGCCACCAGTGATTTGGGTTGGAATGAGCAGTTCTTC. Protein product: CATSDLGWNEQFF.

This clonotype was picked up many times. The rearrangement uses TRBV12-3 or TRBV12-4 and TRBJ2-1; TRBD2 matches at 10 bases. CDR3 length: 15 amino acids. Trimming at V came to 3 bases and at J to 9 bases, leaving 8 bases not matched to a gene. The DNA for the CDR3 is TGTGCCAGCAGTTTGGAGCGGGGGGGCTACGGTGAGCAGTTCTTC. This codes for CASSLERGGYGEQFF.

This clonotype appeared a few times. The V and J genes are TRBV6-5 and TRBJ2-3; D may be TRBD2 (6 bases). This CDR3 comprises 14 residues. The germline CDR1 and CDR2 sequences are MNHEY and SVGAGI. V gave up 4 bases and J gave up 6 bases, with 14 bases separating them. CDR3 loop: CASSLEGRLDTQYF. CDR3 DNA: TGTGCCAGCAGTTTGGAGGGTCGTTTGGATACGCAGTATTTT.

This clonotype has a count of ten or more. V usage is TRBV12-3 or TRBV12-4 and J usage is TRBJ2-6; D possibly corresponds to TRBD1 (6 bases). Deletions cut 6 bases from V and 3 bases from J, with 9 bases between. CDR3 length equals 14 residues. The CDR3 sequence: CASREGGGANVLTF. Written as DNA, the CDR3 is TGTGCCAGCAGAGAAGGGGGTGGGGCCAACGTCCTGACTTTC.

This clonotype qualifies as medium-sized. The CDR3 DNA sequence: TGTGCCAGCAGCACCCGTACCGGGGAGCTGTTTTTT. Encoded protein: CASSTRTGELFF. This chain connects TRBV9 to TRBJ2-2; D is ambiguous. Germline CDR1 and CDR2: SGDLS and YYNGEE. The CDR3 loop spans 12 amino acids. V was trimmed by 4 bases and J by 5 bases, leaving 6 bases between them.

The chain joins TRBV12-3 or TRBV12-4 to TRBJ1-5; unclear D gene. The CDR3 contains 14 residues. V shed 5 bases and J shed 5 bases, with 13 bases lying between them. CDR3 coding DNA: TGTGCCAGCAGTAGGTCCGCAGGCGATCAGCCCCAGCATTTT. It specifies CASSRSAGDQPQHF.